One sample yielded the 4 T cell receptor beta chains listed below, sequenced in a study of blood T cell repertoires in COVID-19. Profiling relied on immunoSEQ multiplex PCR, and the TCRdb table lists in-frame clones only, not all of them. The sample includes hundreds of thousands of clones, roughly nine tenths of them seen just once. The sample was PBMCs or T cells enriched from blood (not recorded which). All receptors derive from a man aged 55 to 70 who had recovered from COVID-19.

This clone was counted a single time. The chain uses TRBV5-4 and TRBJ2-5, with 13 bases aligning to TRBD2. Unmatched junction bases numbered 6, after V lost 4 bases and J lost 3 bases. Germline CDR1 and CDR2: SGHNT and YYREEE (reference sequence). The CDR3 is 16 amino acids. Here the CDR3 DNA reads TGTGCCAGCAGCATTAGGACTAGCGGGAGTAAAGAGACCCAGTACTTC. Translating gives CASSIRTSGSKETQYF. Looking up the rest from reference TRBV5-4 and TRBJ2-5 gives the full variable domain: ETGVTQSPTHLIKTRGQQVTLRCSSQSGHNTVSWYQQALGQGPQFIFQYYREEENGRGNFPPRFSGLQFPNYSSELNVNALELDDSALYLCASSIRTSGSKETQYFGPGTRLLVL.

This clone was found once. The DNA for the CDR3 is TGTGCCAGCAGCCAAGGCTTGGGCTTGCAGAGCTCCTACGAGCAGTACTTC. This translates into CASSQGLGLQSSYEQYF. J is TRBJ2-7 and V is TRBV3-1 (or the pseudogene TRBV3-2), with D hard to call. The CDR3 has 17 residues. CDR1 is LGHDT, CDR2 YNNKEL, per germline (reference sequence). Trimming pared 1 base from V and 0 bases from J, leaving 16 bases between.

This clone came up once. This rearrangement joins TRBV28 to TRBJ2-7, with D maybe TRBD1 (6 bases). There are 16 residues in the CDR3. From germline, CDR1 is MDHEN and CDR2 SYDVKM. Trimming left V 6 bases short and J 3 bases short, with 21 bases between. The CDR3 DNA is TGTGCCAGCAGCCTACAGGGCTCAACCAAACTCTACGAGCAGTACTTC. As protein: CASSLQGSTKLYEQYF.

The V gene is TRBV7-9, the J gene TRBJ1-5; 7 nucleotides align to TRBD1. Unmatched junction bases numbered 5, after V lost 2 bases and J lost 4 bases. Germline CDR1 SEHNR, CDR2 FQNEAQ (reference sequence). The CDR3 has 15 amino acids. The DNA of the CDR3 is TGTGCCAGCAGCTTAACGGGACAGCAGAATCAGCCCCAGCATTTT. This gives the protein CASSLTGQQNQPQHF.